This T cell receptor (beta chain) was recovered during a study of T cell responses to AZD1222 COVID-19 vaccine. Study-wide points: At baseline, just a handful of AZD1222 recipients tested seropositive. A mostly white British donor set with more females was recruited, and clonal diversity was possibly underestimated. Sampling captured repertoires only after the peak T cell response.

Concerning this clone itself: Its antigen remains unidentified.

Second doses that came at about 4 or about 12 weeks were put together. The method was immunoSEQ multiplex PCR; TCRdb's version includes in-frame clones alone and lacks a portion of them. The profile shows some 99,000 clones, around 87% of them singletons. This CDR3 has 16 amino acids. Germline CDR1 is SGDLS and CDR2 is YYNGEE. The V gene lost 0 bases and the J gene lost 3 bases, with 13 bases spanning the gap. The sequence came from an adult who received the AZD1222 COVID-19 vaccine. This specimen was peripheral blood, taken 28 days after the second AZD1222 dose. This chain joins TRBV9 and TRBJ2-1, with D unresolved. CDR3 sequence reads: CASSVGSDLIYNEQFF. The CDR3 DNA follows: TGTGCCAGCAGCGTAGGGTCGGATCTAATCTACAATGAGCAGTTCTTC. Full variable domain (missing parts from reference TRBV9 and TRBJ2-1): DSGVTQTPKHLITATGQRVTLRCSPRSGDLSVYWYQQSLDQGLQFLIQYYNGEERAKGNILERFSAQQFPDLHSELNLSSLELGDSALYFCASSVGSDLIYNEQFFGPGTRLTVL.